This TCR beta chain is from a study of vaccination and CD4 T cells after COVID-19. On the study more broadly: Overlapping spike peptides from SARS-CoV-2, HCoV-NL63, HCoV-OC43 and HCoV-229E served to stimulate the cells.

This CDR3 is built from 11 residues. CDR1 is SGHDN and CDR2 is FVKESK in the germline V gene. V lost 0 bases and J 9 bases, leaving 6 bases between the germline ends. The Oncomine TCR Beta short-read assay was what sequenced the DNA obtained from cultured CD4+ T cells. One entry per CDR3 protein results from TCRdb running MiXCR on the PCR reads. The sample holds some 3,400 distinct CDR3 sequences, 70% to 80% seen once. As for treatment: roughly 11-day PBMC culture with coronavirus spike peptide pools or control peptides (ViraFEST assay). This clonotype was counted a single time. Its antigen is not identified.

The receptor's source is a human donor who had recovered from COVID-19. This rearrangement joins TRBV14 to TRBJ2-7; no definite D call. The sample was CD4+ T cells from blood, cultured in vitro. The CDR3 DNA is TGTGCCAGCAGCCAAGAAATGCGGCAGTACTTC. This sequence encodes CASSQEMRQYF.